These 15 T cell receptor beta chains originate from one sample sequenced in a study of T cell repertoires in cytomegalovirus infection. From the reads, TCRdb called clonotypes with MiXCR, one entry per CDR3 protein. The data hold hundreds of thousands of distinct CDR3 sequences, with about 33% observed a single time. No antigens are known for them. The sample here was cultured PBMCs, taken from culture after CMV antigen stimulation. Source of these receptors: a human donor in good health (CMV status not recorded). Some clones in this sample may be carry-over from other donors' samples.

This clonotype has just a few counts. The chain is built from TRBV27 and TRBJ2-7; TRBD1 agrees at 7 bases. This CDR3 spans 13 amino acids. J gave up 3 bases and V 9 bases, and 8 bases lay outside the gene matches. CDR1 is MNHEY and CDR2 is SMNVEV in the germline V gene (reference sequence). DNA for the CDR3: TGTGCCAGGGCGACAGGGTCGAACTACGAGCAGTACTTC. This sequence encodes CARATGSNYEQYF.

The genes are TRBV14 and TRBJ2-7; 8 bases map to TRBD1. V shed 1 base and J 2 bases; nucleotides not matched to a gene: 4. CDR3 length: 15 amino acids. Germline CDR1 is SGHDN and CDR2 is FVKESK. The CDR3 spells CASSQVTGDPYEQYF. The DNA of the CDR3 is TGTGCCAGCAGCCAAGTGACAGGGGATCCCTACGAGCAGTACTTC.

CDR3 nucleotides: TGTGCCAGCAGGGGGGGGGGTAGGAATTCACCCCTCCACTTT. This translates into CASRGGGRNSPLHF. The chain employs TRBV25-1 and TRBJ1-6; possibly TRBD1 for D (5 bases). This CDR3 contains 14 residues. Germline V CDR1 and CDR2: MGHDK, SYGVNS. V was trimmed by 6 bases and J by 7 bases, leaving 13 bases between them.

This chain uses TRBV10-3 with TRBJ2-4; TRBD1 matches at 7 bases. The CDR3 covers 15 residues. Germline V gene data show CDR1 as ENHRY and CDR2 as SYGVKD. J was trimmed by 5 bases and V by 3 bases; bases with no gene match: 7. Here the CDR3 DNA reads TGTGCCATCAGTGAACAGGGGCACCAGCAAAACATTCAGTACTTC. Residues: CAISEQGHQQNIQYF.

This chain uses TRBV6-5 with TRBJ2-3; D uncertain. There are 13 residues in the CDR3. From germline, CDR1 is MNHEY and CDR2 SVGAGI. The V end was cut by 8 bases, the J end by 0 bases, with 9 bases between. CDR3 sequence reads: CASLNPSTDTQYF. DNA for the CDR3: TGTGCCAGCCTAAATCCCAGCACAGATACGCAGTATTTT.

The chain is built from TRBV2 and TRBJ2-1; a weak D match, TRBD2 (6 bases). V was trimmed by 6 bases and J by 0 bases, leaving 12 bases between them. Germline CDR1 and CDR2: SNHLY and FYNNEI. CDR3 length equals 15 residues. As DNA, the CDR3 is TGTGCCAGCAGGCTGGGACTTAGCTCCTACAATGAGCAGTTCTTC. Translated: CASRLGLSSYNEQFF. Supplemented by reference TRBV2 and TRBJ2-1, the full variable domain reads EPEVTQTPSHQVTQMGQEVILRCVPISNHLYFYWYRQILGQKVEFLVSFYNNEISEKSEIFDDQFSVERPDGSNFTLKIRSTKLEDSAMYFCASRLGLSSYNEQFFGPGTRLTVL.

This clonotype was counted ten times or more. The chain couples TRBV11-2 to TRBJ2-6; weak D call: TRBD1 (6 bases). This CDR3 region has 16 residues. V was clipped by 5 bases and J by 0 bases, with 11 bases between them. CDR1 is SGHAT and CDR2 is FQNNGV in the germline V gene. The DNA for the CDR3 is TGTGCCAGCAGCCCAGGACAGTTCTCTGGGGCCAACGTCCTGACTTTC. Protein: CASSPGQFSGANVLTF.

This clonotype occurred a few times. J is TRBJ1-1 and V is TRBV25-1; possibly TRBD1 for D (5 bases). The V end lost 11 bases, the J end lost 5 bases, and 18 bases lay between the germline ends. The CDR3 contains 13 residues. Germline CDR1 MGHDK, CDR2 SYGVNS. For the CDR3, the DNA is TGTGCCGTGGGACTCCCCATAGGGACTGAAGCTTTCTTT. Protein: CAVGLPIGTEAFF.

This clonotype was found a few times. An end of the junction does not agree with germline; a read error may underlie this. The rearrangement joins TRBV27 to TRBJ1-4; D may be TRBD1 (5 bases). Germline V gene sequence: CDR1 MNHEY, CDR2 SMNVEV (reference sequence). The CDR3 contains 14 residues. The CDR3 DNA follows: TGTGCCAGCAGTCTGACAGTCCTTAATGGAAAACTGTTTTTT. Translating gives CASSLTVLNGKLFF. Full variable domain (rest looked up from reference TRBV27 and TRBJ1-4): EAQVTQNPRYLITVTGKKLTVTCSQNMNHEYMSWYRQDPGLGLRQIYYSMNVEVTDKGDVPEGYKVSRKEKRNFPLILESPSPNQTSLYFCASSLTVLNGKLFFGSGTQLSVL.

This clonotype was counted ten times or more. The genes are TRBV7-2 and TRBJ1-5, with D possibly matching TRBD1 (5 bases). V shed 5 bases and J shed 5 bases, with 19 bases lying between them. CDR1 and CDR2 (germline): SGHTA, FQGNSA. This CDR3 is 16 amino acids long. CDR3 sequence (DNA): TGTGCCAGCAGCCCACGAGGGACGGCGGGCGATCAGCCCCAGCATTTT. Protein product: CASSPRGTAGDQPQHF.

The chain couples TRBV10-3 to TRBJ1-2; 8 nucleotides agree with TRBD1. After removal of 10 bases from V and 5 bases from J, the junction contained 6 bases not matched to a gene. This CDR3 region has 12 residues. In germline, CDR1 is ENHRY, CDR2 SYGVKD. DNA for the CDR3: TGTGCCACCGGGGACAGGTTATATGGCTACACCTTC. The encoded protein is CATGDRLYGYTF.

The J gene is TRBJ1-3, the V gene TRBV6-2 or TRBV6-3; D is ambiguous. The germline V and J ends were trimmed by 7 bases and 3 bases, with 16 bases remaining between them. The CDR3 totals 15 residues. Germline CDR1 MNHEY, CDR2 SVGEGT. The CDR3 loop is CASNRGQTIGNTIYF. The DNA of the CDR3 is TGTGCCAGCAACCGAGGTCAAACCATTGGAAACACCATATATTTT.

The V and J genes are TRBV12-3 or TRBV12-4 and TRBJ2-6; 13 bases fit TRBD2. The CDR3 covers 18 residues. Trimming at V came to 6 bases and at J to 0 bases, leaving 5 bases not matched to a gene. The CDR3 loop is CASSPLAGGRSGANVLTF. For the CDR3, the DNA is TGTGCCAGCAGCCCACTAGCGGGGGGGCGCTCTGGGGCCAACGTCCTGACTTTC.

This clonotype has just a few counts. The CDR3 reads CASTSGVYEQYF. The DNA of the CDR3 is TGTGCCAGCACGTCTGGCGTGTACGAGCAGTACTTC. The chain has TRBV7-9 and TRBJ2-7; D not certain. The CDR3 contains 12 residues. Deletions cut 7 bases from V and 4 bases from J, with 11 bases between. CDR1 is SEHNR and CDR2 is FQNEAQ in the germline V gene (reference sequence).

V gene TRBV2 combines with J gene TRBJ1-6; no clear D. V lost 4 bases to trimming and J lost 5 bases, with 6 bases between them. This CDR3 region has 13 residues. The germline V gene encodes CDR1 SNHLY and CDR2 FYNNEI. The CDR3 nucleotides are TGTGCCAGCAGTGGGATGGATAATTCACCCCTCCACTTT. It yields the protein CASSGMDNSPLHF.